The T cell receptor beta chain described here comes from a study of T cell responses to AZD1222 COVID-19 vaccine. The CDR3 consists of 18 residues. Trimming pared 1 base from V and 1 base from J, leaving 17 bases between. Germline assignment: CDR1 SGHTA and CDR2 FQGNSA. Study results and limitations: Repertoire samples came only from after the peak T cell response.

Libraries were prepared by immunoSEQ multiplex PCR; TCRdb keeps only in-frame clonotypes and omits some of them. The table shows some 130,000 clones, with approximately 84% occurring only once. In regard to this clone: Its antigen is as yet unknown.

Sequenced here: peripheral blood, sampled on day 0 of AZD1222 vaccination. V and J are TRBV7-2 and TRBJ2-4; the D is unclear. The clonotype comes from an adult in good health. CDR3 region: CASSLETLGAFAKNIQYF. DNA of the CDR3: TGTGCCAGCAGCTTAGAGACCCTGGGTGCTTTCGCCAAAAACATTCAGTACTTC.